The rows below give T cell receptor beta chains drawn from one sample of a study of Ad26.COV2.S vaccination and SARS-CoV-2 variants. Clones were sequenced by immunoSEQ multiplex PCR, and TCRdb holds only the in-frame ones, with some missing. The sample has 450,000 to 550,000 clones, 89% seen once. Sequenced here: peripheral blood, sampled in a trial of Ad26.COV2.S vaccine versus placebo. The receptors come from a person aged 18-60 years who received the Ad26.COV2.S COVID-19 vaccine or a placebo. Both conserved end residues are part of each CDR3. Each record gives: D gene, J gene, clone size, V gene, CDR3 protein, CDR3 DNA. D genes are given only for firm matches. The size of a clone is reported for some rows only, either as once, few or many, or as a class for expanded clones.

d_gene: NA; j_gene: TRBJ2-3; abundance: NA; v_gene: TRBV7-9; CDR3aa: CASSLEDSRDTDTQYF; CDR3nt: TGTGCCAGCAGCTTAGAGGACTCGCGGGACACAGATACGCAGTATTTT
d_gene: NA; j_gene: TRBJ1-1; abundance: once; v_gene: TRBV29-1; CDR3aa: CSVEGGGRRAFF; CDR3nt: TGCAGCGTTGAAGGCGGGGGAAGAAGGGCTTTCTTT
d_gene: NA; j_gene: TRBJ1-1; abundance: NA; v_gene: TRBV9; CDR3aa: CASSANAGVNTEAFF; CDR3nt: TGTGCCAGCAGCGCTAATGCAGGGGTGAACACTGAAGCTTTCTTT
d_gene: NA; j_gene: TRBJ1-5; abundance: NA; v_gene: TRBV7-8; CDR3aa: CASSSGRLGPQHF; CDR3nt: TGTGCCAGCAGCTCCGGACGGCTGGGGCCCCAGCATTTT
d_gene: NA; j_gene: TRBJ2-1; abundance: few; v_gene: TRBV4-1; CDR3aa: CASSAVWNEQFF; CDR3nt: TGCGCCAGCAGCGCCGTATGGAATGAGCAGTTCTTC
d_gene: NA; j_gene: TRBJ1-4; abundance: NA; v_gene: TRBV28; CDR3aa: CASSLVHFEKLFF; CDR3nt: TGTGCCAGCAGTTTAGTCCATTTTGAAAAACTGTTTTTT
d_gene: TRBD2; j_gene: TRBJ2-3; abundance: once; v_gene: TRBV28; CDR3aa: CASSYPTSGAARWTDTQYF; CDR3nt: TGTGCCAGCAGTTACCCGACTAGCGGGGCAGCCAGGTGGACAGATACGCAGTATTTT
d_gene: NA; j_gene: TRBJ2-1; abundance: once; v_gene: TRBV5-1; CDR3aa: CASSLPTYNEQFF; CDR3nt: TGCGCCAGCAGCTTGCCCACTTACAATGAGCAGTTCTTC
d_gene: NA; j_gene: TRBJ1-1; abundance: NA; v_gene: TRBV20-1; CDR3aa: CSALMNTEAFF; CDR3nt: TGCAGTGCCCTCATGAACACTGAAGCTTTCTTT
d_gene: TRBD2; j_gene: TRBJ2-3; abundance: NA; v_gene: TRBV7-2; CDR3aa: CASSLTSGLGDTQYF; CDR3nt: TGTGCCAGCAGCTTAACTAGCGGCTTGGGGGATACGCAGTATTTT
d_gene: NA; j_gene: TRBJ2-3; abundance: NA; v_gene: TRBV9; CDR3aa: CASSNPGTLSTDTQYF; CDR3nt: TGTGCCAGCAGCAACCCCGGGACACTAAGCACAGATACGCAGTATTTT
d_gene: NA; j_gene: TRBJ1-6; abundance: NA; v_gene: TRBV7-9; CDR3aa: CASSFERGGSSYNSPLHF; CDR3nt: TGTGCCAGCAGCTTCGAACGGGGCGGAAGCTCCTATAATTCACCCCTCCACTTT
d_gene: NA; j_gene: TRBJ2-5; abundance: NA; v_gene: TRBV4-3; CDR3aa: CASSQDRVGARQETQYF; CDR3nt: TGCGCCAGCAGCCAAGATAGAGTAGGAGCCCGCCAAGAGACCCAGTACTTC
d_gene: NA; j_gene: TRBJ2-5; abundance: once; v_gene: TRBV29-1; CDR3aa: CSVDGWAPTEETQYF; CDR3nt: TGCAGCGTTGATGGGTGGGCTCCGACCGAAGAGACCCAGTACTTC
d_gene: TRBD1; j_gene: TRBJ1-5; abundance: NA; v_gene: TRBV4-1; CDR3aa: CASSQAPPGQGKSNQPQHF; CDR3nt: TGCGCCAGCAGCCAAGCTCCACCGGGACAGGGGAAAAGCAATCAGCCCCAGCATTTT
d_gene: NA; j_gene: TRBJ2-3; abundance: NA; v_gene: TRBV5-1; CDR3aa: CASSLAGPGADTQYF; CDR3nt: TGCGCCAGCAGCTTGGCCGGGCCAGGGGCAGATACGCAGTATTTT
d_gene: NA; j_gene: TRBJ1-1; abundance: NA; v_gene: TRBV3-1/TRBV3-2; CDR3aa: CATMGVDTEAFF; CDR3nt: TGTGCCACTATGGGTGTTGACACTGAAGCTTTCTTT
d_gene: NA; j_gene: TRBJ2-5; abundance: NA; v_gene: TRBV6-5; CDR3aa: CASSYGYLGETQYF; CDR3nt: TGTGCCAGCAGTTACGGCTACCTCGGGGAGACCCAGTACTTC
d_gene: TRBD2; j_gene: TRBJ2-3; abundance: NA; v_gene: TRBV18; CDR3aa: CASSPQRGGAEWTDTQYF; CDR3nt: TGTGCCAGCTCACCACAACGCGGGGGGGCCGAGTGGACAGATACGCAGTATTTT
d_gene: TRBD2; j_gene: TRBJ2-1; abundance: NA; v_gene: TRBV18; CDR3aa: CASSSLLADSSYNEQFF; CDR3nt: TGTGCCAGCTCATCTCTTCTAGCGGATAGCTCCTACAATGAGCAGTTCTTC
d_gene: TRBD1; j_gene: TRBJ2-3; abundance: many; v_gene: TRBV29-1; CDR3aa: CSVEGGTGDTQYF; CDR3nt: TGCAGCGTTGAAGGGGGGACAGGCGATACGCAGTATTTT
d_gene: NA; j_gene: TRBJ2-2; abundance: NA; v_gene: TRBV7-3; CDR3aa: CASSLTRAFTGELFF; CDR3nt: TGTGCCAGCAGCTTAACGAGGGCATTTACTGGGGAGCTGTTTTTT
d_gene: TRBD2; j_gene: TRBJ2-3; abundance: NA; v_gene: TRBV7-2; CDR3aa: CASSHYTKREGTDTQYF; CDR3nt: TGTGCCAGCAGCCACTACACTAAGCGGGAGGGGACAGATACGCAGTATTTT
d_gene: NA; j_gene: TRBJ2-7; abundance: NA; v_gene: TRBV2; CDR3aa: CASKFTYEQYF; CDR3nt: TGTGCCAGCAAATTCACCTACGAGCAGTACTTC
d_gene: NA; j_gene: TRBJ1-5; abundance: NA; v_gene: TRBV6-5; CDR3aa: CASSWNSNQPQHF; CDR3nt: TGTGCCAGCAGCTGGAATAGCAATCAGCCCCAGCATTTT
d_gene: TRBD1; j_gene: TRBJ2-7; abundance: NA; v_gene: TRBV29-1; CDR3aa: CSVVNSGGFYEQYF; CDR3nt: TGCAGCGTCGTCAACTCAGGGGGCTTCTACGAGCAGTACTTC
d_gene: NA; j_gene: TRBJ1-2; abundance: NA; v_gene: TRBV9; CDR3aa: CASSVGRGPTNYGYTF; CDR3nt: TGTGCCAGCAGCGTAGGAAGGGGACCGACGAACTATGGCTACACCTTC
d_gene: NA; j_gene: TRBJ2-1; abundance: NA; v_gene: TRBV7-9; CDR3aa: CASSFRSTPLDEQFF; CDR3nt: TGTGCCAGCAGCTTTCGCTCTACCCCCTTGGATGAGCAGTTCTTC
d_gene: TRBD1; j_gene: TRBJ2-7; abundance: NA; v_gene: TRBV6-6; CDR3aa: CASSYSGGYPSYEQYF; CDR3nt: TGTGCCAGCAGTTACTCAGGGGGCTACCCTTCCTACGAGCAGTACTTC
d_gene: NA; j_gene: TRBJ2-1; abundance: NA; v_gene: TRBV12-5; CDR3aa: CASGSASLAGSLNEQFF; CDR3nt: TGTGCTAGTGGTTCCGCCTCTCTCGCGGGGAGCTTGAATGAGCAGTTCTTC
d_gene: TRBD2; j_gene: TRBJ2-5; abundance: NA; v_gene: TRBV2; CDR3aa: CASSERRGVETQYF; CDR3nt: TGTGCCAGCAGTGAACGGCGGGGGGTAGAGACCCAGTACTTC
d_gene: NA; j_gene: TRBJ1-1; abundance: NA; v_gene: TRBV27; CDR3aa: CASSPLGGTEAFF; CDR3nt: TGTGCCAGCAGTCCCTTGGGGGGAACTGAAGCTTTCTTT
d_gene: NA; j_gene: TRBJ2-7; abundance: NA; v_gene: TRBV4-2; CDR3aa: CASSRDRGEQYF; CDR3nt: TGTGCCAGCAGCCGCGACCGGGGCGAGCAGTACTTC
d_gene: NA; j_gene: TRBJ2-7; abundance: NA; v_gene: TRBV18; CDR3aa: CASSPRPGDGTYEQYF; CDR3nt: TGTGCCAGCTCACCAAGGCCGGGGGATGGGACCTACGAGCAGTACTTC
d_gene: NA; j_gene: TRBJ2-3; abundance: NA; v_gene: TRBV7-3; CDR3aa: CASSSQARDTQYF; CDR3nt: TGTGCCAGCAGCTCCCAAGCGAGAGATACGCAGTATTTT
d_gene: NA; j_gene: TRBJ2-3; abundance: few; v_gene: TRBV4-3; CDR3aa: CASSQVEAGNVADTQYF; CDR3nt: TGCGCCAGCAGCCAAGTTGAGGCAGGCAATGTCGCAGATACGCAGTATTTT
d_gene: TRBD2; j_gene: TRBJ2-1; abundance: NA; v_gene: TRBV4-1; CDR3aa: CASTPGTSGYNEQFF; CDR3nt: TGCGCCAGCACCCCCGGGACTAGCGGCTACAATGAGCAGTTCTTC
d_gene: NA; j_gene: TRBJ1-6; abundance: NA; v_gene: TRBV18; CDR3aa: CASSPGAGTRYSPLHF; CDR3nt: TGTGCCAGCTCACCAGGGGCAGGGACACGGTATTCACCCCTCCACTTT
d_gene: TRBD1; j_gene: TRBJ1-1; abundance: NA; v_gene: TRBV14; CDR3aa: CASSQDWDSGEAFF; CDR3nt: TGTGCCAGCAGCCAAGACTGGGACAGTGGGGAAGCTTTCTTT
d_gene: NA; j_gene: TRBJ1-5; abundance: NA; v_gene: TRBV4-1; CDR3aa: CASSQGRLGGNSNQPQHF; CDR3nt: TGCGCCAGCAGCCAAGGACGTCTCGGGGGAAATAGCAATCAGCCCCAGCATTTT
d_gene: NA; j_gene: TRBJ2-5; abundance: NA; v_gene: TRBV7-8; CDR3aa: CASSLGRVRETQYF; CDR3nt: TGTGCCAGCAGCTTAGGGCGAGTGAGAGAGACCCAGTACTTC
d_gene: NA; j_gene: TRBJ2-7; abundance: NA; v_gene: TRBV7-9; CDR3aa: CASSFQAYEQYF; CDR3nt: TGTGCCAGCAGCTTCCAGGCCTACGAGCAGTACTTC
d_gene: NA; j_gene: TRBJ1-4; abundance: once; v_gene: TRBV12-5; CDR3aa: CASGLALRAATNEKLFF; CDR3nt: TGTGCTAGTGGTTTGGCGCTAAGGGCGGCTACTAATGAAAAACTGTTTTTT
d_gene: TRBD1; j_gene: TRBJ1-5; abundance: NA; v_gene: TRBV5-1; CDR3aa: CASSITGGLQPQHF; CDR3nt: TGCGCCAGCAGCATCACAGGGGGCCTTCAGCCCCAGCATTTT
d_gene: NA; j_gene: TRBJ1-2; abundance: NA; v_gene: TRBV7-9; CDR3aa: CASSPTEVSYGYTF; CDR3nt: TGTGCCAGCAGCCCGACAGAAGTATCCTATGGCTACACCTTC
d_gene: NA; j_gene: TRBJ2-5; abundance: NA; v_gene: TRBV24-1; CDR3aa: CATSDSAGIHQETQYF; CDR3nt: TGTGCCACCAGTGATAGTGCAGGGATCCATCAAGAGACCCAGTACTTC
d_gene: NA; j_gene: TRBJ2-1; abundance: NA; v_gene: TRBV9; CDR3aa: CASSGGLRGNEQFF; CDR3nt: TGTGCCAGCAGCGGCGGACTGAGGGGGAATGAGCAGTTCTTC